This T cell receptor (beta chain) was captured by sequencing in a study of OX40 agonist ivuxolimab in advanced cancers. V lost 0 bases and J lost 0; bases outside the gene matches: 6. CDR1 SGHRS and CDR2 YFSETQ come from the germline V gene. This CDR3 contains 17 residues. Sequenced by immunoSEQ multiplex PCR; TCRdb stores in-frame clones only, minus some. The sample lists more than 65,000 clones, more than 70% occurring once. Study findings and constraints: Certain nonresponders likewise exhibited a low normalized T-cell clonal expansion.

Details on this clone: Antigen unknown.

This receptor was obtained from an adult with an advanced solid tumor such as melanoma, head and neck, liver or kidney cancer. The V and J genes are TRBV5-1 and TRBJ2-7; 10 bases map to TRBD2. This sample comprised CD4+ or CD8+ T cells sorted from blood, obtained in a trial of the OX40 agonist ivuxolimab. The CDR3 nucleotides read TGCGCCAGCAGCTTGGTTGTAAGCGGGAGGGCCTCCTACGAGCAGTACTTC. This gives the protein CASSLVVSGRASYEQYF. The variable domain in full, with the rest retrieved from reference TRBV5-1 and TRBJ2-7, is KAGVTQTPRYLIKTRGQQVTLSCSPISGHRSVSWYQQTPGQGLQFLFEYFSETQRNKGNFPGRFSGRQFSNSRSEMNVSTLELGDSALYLCASSLVVSGRASYEQYFGPGTRLTVT.